This T cell receptor beta chain was sequenced for a study of beta chain features in type 1 diabetes. Study conclusions and caveats: Shortening of TCRB CDR3s, moderate but significant, appeared in all four CD4+ subsets of Type 1 diabetes patients. Patients showed naive, central memory and Treg TCRB repertoires that appeared more similar than those of healthy donors.

The investigators reverse transcribed all of the isolated RNA, so they sequenced expressed TCRB transcripts. Across stem cell-like memory T cell samples, reads averaged about 1 million. Measured with immunoSEQ multiplex PCR; TCRdb has only the in-frame clones, and not every one. This table has approximately 50,000 clones, about 60% appearing once. Each of the CD4+ naive, central memory, regulatory and stem cell-like memory populations was sorted via CD45RO/CCR7/CD25/CD127/CD95/CD27. Of note for this clone: As yet, its antigen is unknown.

The CDR3 length is 15 residues. The trim removed 3 bases at V and 8 bases at J, leaving 9 bases unmatched. CDR1 is SEHNR and CDR2 is FQNEAQ in the germline V gene (reference sequence). This TCR derives from a woman aged 25 to 45 with type 1 diabetes. The specimen sequenced was stem cell memory CD4+ T cells from blood. The chain joins TRBV7-9 to TRBJ1-2; TRBD1 aligns across 10 bases. The CDR3 spells CASSFQTGGSGGYTF. CDR3 bases: TGTGCCAGCAGCTTTCAGACAGGGGGCAGTGGAGGCTACACCTTC.